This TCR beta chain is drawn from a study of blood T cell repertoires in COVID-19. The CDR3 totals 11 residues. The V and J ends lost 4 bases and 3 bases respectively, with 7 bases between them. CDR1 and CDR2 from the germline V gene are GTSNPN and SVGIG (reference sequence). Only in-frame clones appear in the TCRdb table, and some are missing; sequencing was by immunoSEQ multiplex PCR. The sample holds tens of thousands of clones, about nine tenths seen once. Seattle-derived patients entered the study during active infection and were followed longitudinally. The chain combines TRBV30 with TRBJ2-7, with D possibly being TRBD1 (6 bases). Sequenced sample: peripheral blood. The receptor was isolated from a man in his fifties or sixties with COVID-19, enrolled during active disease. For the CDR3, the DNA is TGTGCCTGGATGGACAGCTACGAGCAGTACTTC. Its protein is CAWMDSYEQYF.